The present T cell receptor beta chain was sequenced within a study of siplizumab effects on memory and regulatory T cells. Findings and limits, study-wide: Naive versus memory phenotype went unassigned for roughly 75-95% of proliferating CD4+ or CD8+ clones. Unstimulated naive T cells seemed to show more diversity than memory cells did, and they also seemed to be among the major contributors to the alloresponse.

Some clones are missing from TCRdb's copy, which holds only in-frame ones; the method was immunoSEQ multiplex PCR. This sample has roughly 56,000 clones; approximately 93% occur once, and the top ten carry 38%. CDR1 is LGHNA and CDR2 is YNFKEQ in the germline V gene. The ends were cut back, 8 bases at V and 3 bases at J, with 20 bases in the middle. The CDR3 sequence is 15 residues long. This clone was detected only once. Its antigen is still unknown. This clonotype was sampled from a human donor in good health. Sample: CD8+ T cells sorted from blood. The chain employs TRBV4-2 and TRBJ2-7; D is uncertain. The CDR3 spells CASAANSLTGYEQYF. Written as DNA, the CDR3 is TGTGCCAGCGCAGCGAACTCGCTAACCGGCTACGAGCAGTACTTC.